This T cell receptor beta chain appears in the sequencing data of a study of T cell responses to AZD1222 COVID-19 vaccine. V lost 5 bases to trimming and J lost 0 bases, with 18 bases between them. This CDR3 has 17 residues. The germline V gene encodes CDR1 MNHEY and CDR2 SVGEGT. This table comes from immunoSEQ multiplex PCR, and its TCRdb copy is limited to in-frame clones, with some not included. The sample carries around 100,000 clones, approximately 86% recorded once. The chain joins TRBV6-2 or TRBV6-3 to TRBJ2-3, with D tentatively TRBD2 (6 bases). This specimen was peripheral blood, taken 28 days after the second dose of the MenACWY control vaccine. The clonotype was recovered from an adult who received the MenACWY meningococcal vaccine as a control. CDR3 sequence: CASSPPPLAASTDTQYF. The DNA of the CDR3 is TGTGCCAGCAGTCCACCCCCACTAGCAGCTAGCACAGATACGCAGTATTTT.